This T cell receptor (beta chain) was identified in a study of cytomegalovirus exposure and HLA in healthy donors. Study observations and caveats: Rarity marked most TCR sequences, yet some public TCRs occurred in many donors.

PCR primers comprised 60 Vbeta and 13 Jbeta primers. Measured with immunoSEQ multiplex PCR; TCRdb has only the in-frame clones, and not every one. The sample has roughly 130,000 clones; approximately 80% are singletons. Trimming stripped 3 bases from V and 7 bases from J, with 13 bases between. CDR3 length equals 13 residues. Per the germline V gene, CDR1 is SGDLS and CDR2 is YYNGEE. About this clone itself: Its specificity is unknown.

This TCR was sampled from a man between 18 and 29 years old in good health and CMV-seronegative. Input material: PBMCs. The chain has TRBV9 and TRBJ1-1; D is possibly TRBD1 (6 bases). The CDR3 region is CASSATGRGEAFF. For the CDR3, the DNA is TGTGCCAGCAGCGCTACAGGGAGGGGTGAAGCTTTCTTT. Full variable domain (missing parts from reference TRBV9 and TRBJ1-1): DSGVTQTPKHLITATGQRVTLRCSPRSGDLSVYWYQQSLDQGLQFLIQYYNGEERAKGNILERFSAQQFPDLHSELNLSSLELGDSALYFCASSATGRGEAFFGQGTRLTVV.